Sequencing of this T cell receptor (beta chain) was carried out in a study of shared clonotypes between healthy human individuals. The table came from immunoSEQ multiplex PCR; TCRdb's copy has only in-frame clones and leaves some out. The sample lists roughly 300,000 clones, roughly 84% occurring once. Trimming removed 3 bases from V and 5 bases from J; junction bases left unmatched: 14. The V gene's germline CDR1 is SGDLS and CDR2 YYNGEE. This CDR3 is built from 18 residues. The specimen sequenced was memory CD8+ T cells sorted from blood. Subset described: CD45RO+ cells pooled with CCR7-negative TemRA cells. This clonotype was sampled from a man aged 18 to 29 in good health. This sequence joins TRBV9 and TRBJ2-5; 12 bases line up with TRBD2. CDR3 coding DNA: TGTGCCAGCAGCGCAAACCTCGGACTAGCGGGAAGTTTCGAGACCCAGTACTTC. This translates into CASSANLGLAGSFETQYF.